The clone carrying this T cell receptor beta chain was observed once. Participant reports of clinical history set cohort assignment. The data were taken from a study of blood T cell repertoires in COVID-19. Study-wide background: The origin of the acute and convalescent COVID-19 samples was the United States, Italy and Spain. T cells, B-cell-depleted T cells, or PBMCs provided the cDNA or gDNA that served as material.

The table came from immunoSEQ multiplex PCR; TCRdb's copy has only in-frame clones and leaves some out. The sample carries some 330,000 clones, around 86% recorded once. V was clipped by 4 bases and J by 4 bases, with 17 bases between them. The CDR3 loop spans 15 amino acids. The germline gives CDR1 MNHEY, CDR2 SVGEGT. Sequencing was done on a sample of PBMCs or T cells enriched from blood (not recorded which). The chain is built from TRBV6-2 or TRBV6-3 and TRBJ2-7, with a weak D call TRBD2 (5 bases). The TCR was taken from a woman aged 50 to 65 who had recovered from COVID-19. The CDR3 region is CASSFGVGGWYEQYF. In DNA form, the CDR3 reads TGTGCCAGCAGTTTCGGGGTCGGAGGATGGTACGAGCAGTACTTC.